This T cell receptor (beta chain) was obtained from a study of shared clonotypes between healthy human individuals. Germline-derived CDR1 and CDR2 are MDHEN and SYDVKM. V dropped 4 bases and J dropped 4 bases, with 10 bases sitting between them. This CDR3 is built from 13 residues. Assay: immunoSEQ multiplex PCR; the TCRdb copy retains only in-frame clones and omits some. The sample lists about 2,500,000 clones; more than 90% were seen once. This clonotype originated in a man younger than 35 in good health. Sequencing was done on a sample of naive CD4+ T cells sorted from blood. Subset described: CD45RA+ positively selected. The V gene is TRBV28, the J gene TRBJ1-2; perhaps TRBD1 as D (6 bases). For the CDR3, the DNA is TGTGCCAGCAGTTCAGGGGCCCTCTATGGCTACACCTTC. This gives the protein CASSSGALYGYTF.